This TCR beta chain was sequenced for a study of immune evolution from preneoplasia to lung adenocarcinoma. General observations from the study: Compared with EGFR-mutant or double wild-type lesions, KRAS-mutant nodules were more clonal.

This table comes from immunoSEQ multiplex PCR, and its TCRdb copy is limited to in-frame clones, with some not included. Of 4,800 or so clones in the sample, roughly 85% were seen once. On this clone itself: Its target is not known. Its ends do not fully match the called genes, so a read error is possible.

The TCR originated in a person aged 70 to 85 with lung adenocarcinoma. The sample consisted of FFPE atypical adenomatous hyperplasia tissue from the lung. The subset is: atypical adenomatous hyperplasia (AAH), lung preneoplasia.

The CDR3 DNA is TGTGCCAGCGGTAATGGACTAGCCCACCATTTT. Protein: CASGNGLAHHF. This chain links TRBV14 with TRBJ2-3; 8 bases agree with TRBD2. Per germline, CDR1 SGHDN and CDR2 FVKESK. This CDR3 has 11 residues.